This T cell receptor beta chain is drawn from a study of blood T cell repertoires in COVID-19. The authors' processing: From reference gene primer amplification, estimates of nucleated cell counts were derived. Profiled with immunoSEQ multiplex PCR; TCRdb holds only in-frame clones, not every one. V, J and clone size reflect that table, while D and trimming were determined from the DNA. This sample yields roughly 190,000 clones, of which 65% to 85% are seen a single time; 3% to 3.5% belongs to the top ten. The CDR3 runs to 14 residues. Germline loops: CDR1 ENHRY, CDR2 SYGVKD. The V gene end was trimmed by 7 bases and the J gene end by 5 bases; junction bases not matched to a gene: 7.

The V and J genes are TRBV10-3 and TRBJ1-1, with TRBD1 identical over 10 bases. The clonotype was recovered from a woman aged 25 to 39 who had been exposed to COVID-19. The material sequenced was PBMCs or T cells enriched from blood (not recorded which). In DNA, the CDR3 is TGTGCCATCACCCTGGGACAGGGGAGGACTGAAGCTTTCTTT. Its translation: CAITLGQGRTEAFF.